A single sample is the source of the 4 T cell receptor beta chains below, sequenced in a study of technical replicates of blood from several donors. Assay: immunoSEQ multiplex PCR; the TCRdb copy retains only in-frame clones and omits some. The data hold some 71,000 clones, with about 96% observed a single time. What was sequenced was T cells isolated from PBMCs. All receptors derive from a human donor in good health.

This chain links TRBV10-1 with TRBJ2-3; 7 bases map to TRBD1. CDR1 WNHNN and CDR2 SYGVQD come from the germline V gene (reference sequence). This CDR3 has 14 residues. J was trimmed by 4 bases and V by 0 bases; bases with no gene match: 1. The CDR3 bases are TGCGCCAGCAGTGAGTCCCAGGGGGCAGATACGCAGTATTTT. It translates to CASSESQGADTQYF.

CDR3 sequence: CASSLRQGTNEKLFF. CDR3 bases: TGCGCCAGCAGCTTACGACAGGGAACTAATGAAAAACTGTTTTTT. The V call is TRBV5-1, the J call TRBJ1-4; 7 bases line up with TRBD1. V dropped 2 bases and J dropped 1; count of bases not matched to a gene: 2. CDR3 size: 15 residues. Germline loops: CDR1 SGHRS, CDR2 YFSETQ.

The chain combines TRBV7-9 with TRBJ2-7, with 9 bases lining up with TRBD1. CDR1 is SEHNR, CDR2 FQNEAQ, per germline (reference sequence). The trim removed 5 bases at V and 2 bases at J, leaving 7 bases unmatched. This CDR3 has 15 residues. The CDR3 DNA follows: TGTGCCAGCAGCCATAGATGGGACAGGGCCTACGAGCAGTACTTC. Its translation is CASSHRWDRAYEQYF.

This chain links TRBV11-2 with TRBJ2-2, with D possibly matching TRBD2 (6 bases). Germline values: CDR1 SGHAT, CDR2 FQNNGV. The CDR3 has 18 residues. V was trimmed by 1 base and J by 3 bases, leaving 18 bases between them. The CDR3 bases are TGTGCCAGCAGCTTAGGATCGACTAGGCGGGCCGACACCGGGGAGCTGTTTTTT. Protein: CASSLGSTRRADTGELFF.